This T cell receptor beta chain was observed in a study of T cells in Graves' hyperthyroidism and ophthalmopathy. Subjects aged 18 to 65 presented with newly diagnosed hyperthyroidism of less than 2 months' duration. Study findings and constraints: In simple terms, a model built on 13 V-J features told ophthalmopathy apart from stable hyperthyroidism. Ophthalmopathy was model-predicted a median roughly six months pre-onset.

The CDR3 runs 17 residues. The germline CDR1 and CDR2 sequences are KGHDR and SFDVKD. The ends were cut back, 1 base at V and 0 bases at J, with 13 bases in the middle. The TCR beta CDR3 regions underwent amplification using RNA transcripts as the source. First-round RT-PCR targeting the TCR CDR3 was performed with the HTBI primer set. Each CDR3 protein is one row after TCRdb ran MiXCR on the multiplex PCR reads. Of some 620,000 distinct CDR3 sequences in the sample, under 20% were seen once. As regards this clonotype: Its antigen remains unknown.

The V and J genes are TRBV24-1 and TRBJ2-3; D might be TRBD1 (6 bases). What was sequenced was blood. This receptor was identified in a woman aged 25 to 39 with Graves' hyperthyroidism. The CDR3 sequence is CATSDLQGSSSTDTQYF. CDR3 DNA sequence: TGTGCCACCAGTGATTTACAGGGATCTTCTAGCACAGATACGCAGTATTTT.